These 21 T cell receptor beta chains were all obtained from the same sample, sequenced in a study of blood T cell repertoires in COVID-19. Measured with immunoSEQ multiplex PCR; TCRdb has only the in-frame clones, and not every one. The sample records more than 250,000 clones, 80% to 90% being singletons. Sequencing was carried out using peripheral blood. The receptor set was obtained from a man aged 50 or older with active or convalescent COVID-19.

This chain connects TRBV7-7 to TRBJ2-5, with 13 bases lining up with TRBD2. CDR3 length equals 16 residues. In germline, CDR1 is SSHAT, CDR2 FNYEAQ (reference sequence). Trimming took 5 bases from V and 2 from J; bases not matched to a gene: 5. DNA of the CDR3: TGTGCCAGCAGCCCTGGACTAGCGGGAGTTCAAGAGACCCAGTACTTC. Its protein is CASSPGLAGVQETQYF.

The V gene is TRBV4-2, the J gene TRBJ2-3; 11 bases agree with TRBD2. CDR3 length: 18 amino acids. J gave up 4 bases and V 0 bases, and 9 bases lay outside the gene matches. Germline V gives CDR1 LGHNA, CDR2 YNFKEQ. The CDR3 loop reads CASSQDPGLAGGPDTQYF. CDR3 DNA: TGTGCCAGCAGCCAAGATCCTGGGCTAGCGGGGGGCCCAGATACGCAGTATTTT.

The rearrangement links TRBV4-3 to TRBJ1-5; TRBD1 matches 7 bases. Trimming at V came to 1 base and at J to 5 bases, leaving 8 bases not matched to a gene. Germline assignment: CDR1 LGHNA and CDR2 YSLEER. This CDR3 comprises 16 residues. The CDR3 sequence is CASSQVRNRGHQPQHF. The CDR3 DNA reads TGCGCCAGCAGCCAAGTCCGAAACAGGGGCCATCAGCCCCAGCATTTT.

This clone has only a few counts. This chain links TRBV27 with TRBJ2-7; 8 bases agree with TRBD1. The ends lost 6 bases at V and 0 bases at J; junction bases unmatched: 7. The CDR3 consists of 15 residues. The germline gives CDR1 MNHEY, CDR2 SMNVEV (reference sequence). DNA for the CDR3: TGTGCCAGCAGGATCGGACAGGGTTTCTCCTACGAGCAGTACTTC. Translation: CASRIGQGFSYEQYF.

The genes are TRBV29-1 and TRBJ1-1; 7 bases fit TRBD1. The junction had 6 bases not matched to a gene; V was cut back by 1 base and J by 4 bases. CDR1 is SQVTM and CDR2 is ANQGSEA in the germline V gene. This CDR3 spans 14 amino acids. CDR3: CSVEARQGGTEAFF. The CDR3 region has the DNA TGCAGCGTTGAAGCCCGACAGGGCGGCACTGAAGCTTTCTTT.

This chain uses TRBV4-3 with TRBJ1-2; D may be TRBD1 (6 bases). CDR3 length equals 18 residues. The V gene lost 0 bases and the J gene lost 2 bases, with 19 bases spanning the gap. Germline lookup yields CDR1 LGHNA and CDR2 YSLEER. The CDR3 loop is CASSQDPTGGGGNYGYTF. The CDR3, as DNA: TGCGCCAGCAGCCAAGATCCAACGGGAGGAGGGGGAAACTATGGCTACACCTTC.

The chain links TRBV29-1 to TRBJ1-1; D not resolved. The CDR3 has 13 residues. The germline V and J ends were trimmed by 8 bases and 1 base, with 14 bases remaining between them. Germline-derived CDR1 and CDR2 are SQVTM and ANQGSEA. The CDR3: CSLQLTENTEAFF. In nucleotides, the CDR3 is TGCAGCCTTCAATTAACAGAGAACACTGAAGCTTTCTTT.

This clone was seen only a few times. J is TRBJ2-2 and V is TRBV7-8; TRBD2 might be the D (6 bases). Germline V gene data show CDR1 as SGHVS and CDR2 as FQNEAQ. V was shortened by 3 bases and J by 7 bases, with 9 bases between the two germline ends. The CDR3 is made up of 13 amino acids. The CDR3 spells CASSFWRGGELFF. The DNA for the CDR3 is TGTGCCAGCAGCTTCTGGCGGGGCGGGGAGCTGTTTTTT.

CDR3 DNA sequence: TGTGCCAGCAGTCCGACTAGCGGGAGGTCCAATGAGCAGTTCTTC. Protein product: CASSPTSGRSNEQFF. The V call is TRBV2, the J call TRBJ2-1; 13 bases are a match to TRBD2. The CDR3 totals 15 residues. CDR1 and CDR2 from the germline V gene are SNHLY and FYNNEI. Losses at the gene ends were 5 bases for V and 6 bases for J; bases not matched to a gene: 4.

The chain joins TRBV7-3 to TRBJ1-6; TRBD1 is a possible D gene (5 bases). This CDR3 comprises 16 residues. V gave up 6 bases and J gave up 3 bases, with 15 bases separating them. Germline assignment: CDR1 SGHTA and CDR2 FQGTGA. The CDR3 reads CASSRWGDGYNSPLHF. CDR3 DNA: TGTGCCAGCAGTAGGTGGGGGGATGGCTATAATTCACCCCTCCACTTT.

In regard to this clone: Other DNA sequences of this sample code for an identical CDR3. The chain employs TRBV7-2 and TRBJ1-2; TRBD1 matches at 10 bases. V trimming: 5 bases; J trimming: 5 bases; junction bases outside the gene matches: 5. The CDR3 runs 14 residues. Germline values: CDR1 SGHTA, CDR2 FQGNSA. In DNA form, the CDR3 reads TGTGCCAGCAGCCTTCCGGGACAGGGGTATGGCTACACCTTC. Translation: CASSLPGQGYGYTF. Supplemented by reference TRBV7-2 and TRBJ1-2, the full variable domain reads GAGVSQSPSNKVTEKGKDVELRCDPISGHTALYWYRQSLGQGLEFLIYFQGNSAPDKSGLPSDRFSAERTGGSVSTLTIQRTQQEDSAVYLCASSLPGQGYGYTFGSGTRLTVV.

This rearrangement joins TRBV5-1 to TRBJ2-1, with 7 bases identical to TRBD1. After removal of 4 bases from V and 9 bases from J, the junction contained 10 bases not matched to a gene. The CDR3 covers 14 residues. The germline V gene encodes CDR1 SGHRS and CDR2 YFSETQ. CDR3 sequence (DNA): TGCGCCAGCAGCGACACGACAGGGTTCGGTGAGCAGTTCTTC. It codes for CASSDTTGFGEQFF.

The chain carries TRBV7-9 and TRBJ2-3; D call uncertain. The CDR3 loop spans 14 amino acids. The V end was cut by 6 bases, the J end by 0 bases, with 10 bases between. Germline CDR1 reads SEHNR; CDR2 reads FQNEAQ (reference sequence). In DNA form, the CDR3 reads TGTGCCAGCAGGAGGCTTGGAAGCACAGATACGCAGTATTTT. As protein: CASRRLGSTDTQYF. The full variable domain, in which reference TRBV7-9 and TRBJ2-3 provide the parts outside the CDR3, is DTGVSQNPRHKITKRGQNVTFRCDPISEHNRLYWYRQTLGQGPEFLTYFQNEAQLEKSRLLSDRFSAERPKGSFSTLEIQRTEQGDSAMYLCASRRLGSTDTQYFGPGTRLTVL.

The V call is TRBV19, the J call TRBJ2-5; D is ambiguous. The V gene's germline CDR1 is LNHDA and CDR2 SQIVND (reference sequence). V gave up 1 base and J gave up 7 bases, with 10 bases separating them. The CDR3 is 13 amino acids. This chain's CDR3 is CASSIGGRVTQYF. The DNA of the CDR3 is TGTGCCAGTAGTATAGGAGGTCGGGTGACCCAGTACTTC.

The chain combines TRBV7-8 with TRBJ1-1; no reliable D call. There are 11 residues in the CDR3. The V gene's germline CDR1 is SGHVS and CDR2 FQNEAQ. V dropped 5 bases and J dropped 6 bases, with 7 bases sitting between them. Here the CDR3 DNA reads TGTGCCAGCAGCCCCGGGGCTGAAGCTTTCTTT. Amino acids: CASSPGAEAFF.

The V gene is TRBV27, the J gene TRBJ1-5, with D maybe TRBD1 (5 bases). The CDR3 is 14 residues long. With 2 bases removed from V and 7 bases from J, the gap between germline ends came to 12 bases. The germline V gene has CDR1 MNHEY and CDR2 SMNVEV (reference sequence). The CDR3 loop is CASSLVQGEQPQHF. CDR3 sequence (DNA): TGTGCCAGCAGTTTAGTCCAGGGCGAACAGCCCCAGCATTTT.

The CDR3 spells CASSPAENQPQHF. The CDR3 DNA is TGTGCCAGCAGCCCAGCGGAAAATCAGCCCCAGCATTTT. The chain employs TRBV7-2 and TRBJ1-5, with no clear D. The CDR3 length is 13 residues. CDR1 is SGHTA and CDR2 is FQGNSA in the germline V gene. V lost 5 bases and J 4 bases, leaving 9 bases between the germline ends.

The CDR3: CASSSGGSQPQHF. CDR3 nucleotides: TGTGCCAGCAGCTCCGGAGGGTCTCAGCCCCAGCATTTT. The chain carries TRBV2 and TRBJ1-5, with unresolved D. The length of the CDR3 is 13 residues. Between the trimmed V and J ends, which lost 6 bases and 6 bases, there was a span of 12 bases. CDR1 SNHLY and CDR2 FYNNEI come from the germline V gene.

The CDR3 DNA reads as TGTGCCAGCAGTTACGGGAGGGATGAAAAACTGTTTTTT. Its protein is CASSYGRDEKLFF. The gene calls are TRBV6-5 and TRBJ1-4; D is uncertain. CDR1 and CDR2 (germline): MNHEY, SVGAGI. Trimming took 2 bases from V and 6 from J, leaving 7 bases between them. There are 13 residues in the CDR3.

The rearrangement links TRBV28 to TRBJ2-1; 9 bases are shared with TRBD1. Germline loops: CDR1 MDHEN, CDR2 SYDVKM. Trimming removed 5 bases from V and 4 bases from J; junction bases left unmatched: 15. CDR3 length: 18 amino acids. The CDR3 is CASSPLSGPGQGYNEQFF. Written as DNA, the CDR3 is TGTGCCAGCAGTCCCCTGAGTGGTCCGGGACAGGGTTACAATGAGCAGTTCTTC.

J is TRBJ1-4 and V is TRBV5-1, with 9 bases aligning to TRBD1. Trimming at V came to 3 bases and at J to 8 bases, leaving 5 bases not matched to a gene. CDR3 length: 14 amino acids. CDR1 is SGHRS, CDR2 YFSETQ, per germline. The CDR3 region has the DNA TGCGCCAGCAGCTACGGACAGGGGCGGGAAAAACTGTTTTTT. Its protein is CASSYGQGREKLFF.